This T cell receptor beta chain came from a study of cytomegalovirus exposure and HLA in healthy donors. Study-wide points: Sequencing probably produced one cluster of sequence variants that were highly shared.

As to this clone: Its antigen is not known.

Primers: 60 Vbeta forward and 13 Jbeta reverse. TCRdb keeps only in-frame clones here, not all; method: immunoSEQ multiplex PCR. Of 50,000 to 80,000 clones listed, around four fifths are singletons. Trimming cost V 5 bases and J 3 bases, with 14 bases left between them. Germline loops: CDR1 SGHAT, CDR2 FQNNGV. The CDR3 covers 14 residues. Material for sequencing was PBMCs. The J gene is TRBJ2-7, the V gene TRBV11-2; TRBD1 might be the D (6 bases). The TCR comes from a male donor in good health and CMV-seropositive. In DNA form, the CDR3 reads TGTGCCAGCAGCCCGAACAGGGTTCACTACGAGCAGTACTTC. Protein: CASSPNRVHYEQYF.